The text below deals with one T cell receptor beta chain. These data originate in a study of T cells in localized non-small cell lung cancer. The CDR3 covers 15 residues. Between the trimmed V and J ends, which lost 0 bases and 4 bases, there was a span of 10 bases. The V gene's germline CDR1 is MNHEY and CDR2 SVGAGI. Clones were sequenced by immunoSEQ multiplex PCR, and TCRdb holds only the in-frame ones, with some missing. Here the sample spans 20,000 to 25,000 clones, roughly 90% being singletons. The V and J genes are TRBV6-5 and TRBJ1-3, with D perhaps matching TRBD1 (5 bases). Here the sequenced sample was peripheral blood, taken before any cancer treatment. This sequence originates from a man aged 40 to 75 with stage I squamous cell lung carcinoma. The CDR3 DNA reads TGTGCCAGCAGTTACTCATGGGGCGACGGAAACACCATATATTTT. Amino acid sequence: CASSYSWGDGNTIYF.